This T cell receptor (beta chain) comes out of a study of T cell responses to AZD1222 COVID-19 vaccine. Produced via immunoSEQ multiplex PCR; TCRdb's table is partial and in-frame only. The data contain approximately 50,000 clones, 80% to 90% of them singletons. This CDR3 contains 16 residues. V trimming: 1 base; J trimming: 0 bases; junction bases outside the gene matches: 2. CDR1 is MGHDK and CDR2 is SYGVNS in the germline V gene. The receptor was isolated from an adult in good health. The chain carries TRBV25-1 and TRBJ1-2, with 10 bases aligning to TRBD1. Sequenced here: peripheral blood, sampled on day 0 of AZD1222 vaccination. CDR3 protein: CASSEWTGGPNYGYTF. The CDR3 bases are TGTGCCAGCAGTGAATGGACAGGGGGGCCTAACTATGGCTACACCTTC.